Presented here are 20 T cell receptor beta chains from one specimen sequenced in a study of PD-1 blockade in classical Hodgkin lymphoma. The assay was immunoSEQ multiplex PCR, and TCRdb's table has in-frame clones only and misses some. The table includes about 14,000 clones, approximately 81% detected once. As to time point: cycle 4 day 1 (C4D1), after 6 weeks of nivolumab. In every patient, relapse followed autologous stem cell transplantation, while exposure to brentuximab vedotin differed. The sequencing here drew on peripheral blood mononuclear cells (PBMCs), taken before the fourth cycle of nivolumab. All receptors come from a human donor with classical Hodgkin lymphoma.

The rearrangement links TRBV6-5 to TRBJ2-7; 9 bases map to TRBD1. Germline V gene data show CDR1 as MNHEY and CDR2 as SVGAGI. This CDR3 comprises 14 residues. V lost 2 bases to trimming and J lost 3 bases; unmatched junction nucleotides: 2. The CDR3, as DNA: TGTGCCAGCAGTTACACAGGGGGCGACTACGAGCAGTACTTC. It codes for CASSYTGGDYEQYF.

The chain joins TRBV15 to TRBJ1-2; D gene uncertain. Germline V gene data show CDR1 as LNHNV and CDR2 as YYDKDF (reference sequence). The CDR3 length is 13 residues. Trimming cost V 5 bases and J 2 bases, with 9 bases left between them. The CDR3 nucleotides are TGTGCCACCAGCGTTCAGGCAAACTATGGCTACACCTTC. Amino acids: CATSVQANYGYTF.

This chain joins TRBV7-6 and TRBJ2-2; 8 bases agree with TRBD2. Trimming took 5 bases from V and 3 from J; bases not matched to a gene: 8. Germline CDR1 and CDR2: SGHVS and FNYEAQ. The CDR3 is made up of 16 amino acids. The CDR3: CASSLRGDSYTGELFF. The CDR3 nucleotides read TGTGCCAGCAGCCTGCGGGGGGACTCCTACACCGGGGAGCTGTTTTTT. The entire variable domain, with the rest obtained from reference TRBV7-6 and TRBJ2-2, is as follows: GAGVSQSPRYKVTKRGQDVALRCDPISGHVSLYWYRQALGQGPEFLTYFNYEAQQDKSGLPNDRFSAERPEGSISTLTIQRTEQRDSAMYRCASSLRGDSYTGELFFGEGSRLTVL.

This clone occurred once. The chain uses TRBV9 and TRBJ2-3, with a tentative D call TRBD2 (6 bases). CDR1 and CDR2 (germline): SGDLS, YYNGEE. The CDR3 covers 14 residues. Trimming cost V 3 bases and J 3 bases, with 11 bases left between them. The CDR3 bases are TGTGCCAGCAGCGGGGGGGACCGGACAGATACGCAGTATTTT. Its translation: CASSGGDRTDTQYF. Combining the CDR3 with reference TRBV9 and TRBJ2-3 gives the whole variable domain DSGVTQTPKHLITATGQRVTLRCSPRSGDLSVYWYQQSLDQGLQFLIQYYNGEERAKGNILERFSAQQFPDLHSELNLSSLELGDSALYFCASSGGDRTDTQYFGPGTRLTVL.

The CDR3 loop is CASSARGGDGYTF. Written as DNA, the CDR3 is TGTGCCAGCAGTGCCCGGGGGGGGGACGGCTACACCTTC. The genes are TRBV2 and TRBJ1-2; D is perhaps TRBD1 (5 bases). This CDR3 region has 13 residues. CDR1 is SNHLY, CDR2 FYNNEI, per germline. The V end lost 4 bases, the J end lost 8 bases, and 14 bases lay between the germline ends.

V is TRBV7-2 and J is TRBJ2-2; unclear D gene. CDR1 is SGHTA, CDR2 FQGNSA, per germline. There are 13 residues in the CDR3. Trimming removed 5 bases from V and 8 bases from J, with 12 bases in between. The chain's CDR3 is CASSPRPGGELFF. DNA of the CDR3: TGTGCCAGCAGCCCGCGACCCGGAGGGGAGCTGTTTTTT.

The DNA for the CDR3 is TGTGCCAGCAGCCCCCAGGGGTCGGGCTATGGCTACACCTTC. Amino acid sequence: CASSPQGSGYGYTF. This rearrangement joins TRBV7-2 to TRBJ1-2; D possibly corresponds to TRBD1 (6 bases). Between the trimmed V and J ends, which lost 5 bases and 4 bases, there was a span of 14 bases. Germline V gene sequence: CDR1 SGHTA, CDR2 FQGNSA. The CDR3 covers 14 residues.

The V call is TRBV6-1, the J call TRBJ1-2; TRBD1 matches at 9 bases. CDR1 is MNHNS and CDR2 is SASEGT in the germline V gene. This CDR3 contains 16 residues. Trimming cost V 3 bases and J 3 bases; bases outside gene matches: 8. The CDR3 nucleotides are TGTGCCAGCAGTGACTTTACAGGGGGCGCCGACTATGGCTACACCTTC. Protein: CASSDFTGGADYGYTF.

V usage is TRBV19 and J usage is TRBJ1-1; TRBD1 aligns across 9 bases. The trim removed 9 bases at V and 3 bases at J, leaving 14 bases unmatched. Germline V gene data show CDR1 as LNHDA and CDR2 as SQIVND (reference sequence). This CDR3 comprises 16 residues. The CDR3 DNA follows: TGTGCCAGCTTCCCCGGACAGGGGAGGTCGTACACTGAAGCTTTCTTT. It encodes CASFPGQGRSYTEAFF.

The chain combines TRBV19 with TRBJ2-1; 8 nucleotides line up with TRBD1. The CDR3 extends over 14 amino acids. V gave up 8 bases and J gave up 6 bases; unmatched junction bases: 9. CDR1 and CDR2 (germline): LNHDA, SQIVND (reference sequence). The CDR3 nucleotides are TGTGCCAGTTCCAGGACAGGGAGGCCCAATGAGCAGTTCTTC. Translation: CASSRTGRPNEQFF.

The chain uses TRBV6-6 and TRBJ1-2; D unclear. The CDR3 is 16 amino acids. Germline V CDR1 and CDR2: MNHNY, SVGAGI (reference sequence). The V and J ends lost 8 bases and 7 bases respectively, with 26 bases between them. The CDR3, as DNA: TGTGCCAGCCTGAAGAATCCTGGGCAGCCAGAGAGTGGCTACACCTTC. The encoded protein is CASLKNPGQPESGYTF.

The rearrangement links TRBV18 to TRBJ1-6; perhaps TRBD1 as D (6 bases). This CDR3 is 14 amino acids long. Germline V gene lookup returns CDR1 KGHSH and CDR2 LQKENI. The V gene lost 0 bases and the J gene lost 10 bases, with 10 bases spanning the gap. As DNA, the CDR3 is TGTGCCAGCTCACCACCGGACAGAAGATCACCCCTCCACTTT. It codes for CASSPPDRRSPLHF.

The chain carries TRBV5-6 and TRBJ1-4, with unresolved D. The germline V and J ends were trimmed by 4 bases and 1 base, with 17 bases remaining between them. Looked up from germline, CDR1 is SGHDT and CDR2 is YYEEEE. The CDR3 runs to 17 residues. CDR3 protein: CASSLLGSLKTNEKLFF. CDR3 bases: TGTGCCAGCAGCCTTCTTGGCAGCCTGAAAACTAATGAAAAACTGTTTTTT. Drawing the rest from reference TRBV5-6 and TRBJ1-4, the complete variable domain is DAGVTQSPTHLIKTRGQQVTLRCSPKSGHDTVSWYQQALGQGPQFIFQYYEEEERQRGNFPDRFSGHQFPNYSSELNVNALLLGDSALYLCASSLLGSLKTNEKLFFGSGTQLSVL.

This clone is classed as medium-sized (0.01 to 0.1%). The rearrangement links TRBV10-3 to TRBJ2-7; perhaps TRBD1 as D (5 bases). CDR3 length: 13 residues. V was clipped by 1 base and J by 5 bases, with 9 bases between them. In germline, CDR1 is ENHRY, CDR2 SYGVKD. CDR3 in DNA: TGTGCCATCAGTGAGTTGACAGACCACGAGCAGTACTTC. Amino acid sequence: CAISELTDHEQYF.

V and J are TRBV4-1 and TRBJ2-7; D not resolved. V was cut by 1 base and J by 5 bases, with 9 bases left in between. Germline values: CDR1 MGHRA, CDR2 YSYEKL. CDR3 length equals 13 residues. The CDR3 protein is CASSQVAVDEQYF. The CDR3 DNA follows: TGCGCCAGCAGCCAAGTGGCTGTAGACGAGCAGTACTTC.

The rearrangement links TRBV6-5 to TRBJ1-2; D call uncertain. V lost 5 bases and J lost 2, with 12 bases in between. The CDR3 runs to 14 residues. Germline V gives CDR1 MNHEY, CDR2 SVGAGI. CDR3 protein: CASSPPFPNYGYTF. Here the CDR3 DNA reads TGTGCCAGCAGTCCGCCTTTCCCGAACTATGGCTACACCTTC.

The rearrangement links TRBV10-3 to TRBJ1-1; a weak D match, TRBD1 (5 bases). Trimming cost V 7 bases and J 7 bases, with 13 bases left between them. Germline V CDR1 and CDR2: ENHRY, SYGVKD. The CDR3 is 12 residues long. CDR3 sequence reads: CAINQGYDEAFF. DNA of the CDR3: TGTGCCATCAATCAGGGTTACGATGAAGCTTTCTTT.

The chain joins TRBV9 to TRBJ2-6; TRBD2 is a possible D gene (6 bases). CDR3 size: 16 residues. Germline assignment: CDR1 SGDLS and CDR2 YYNGEE. Trimming took off 2 bases at V and 2 bases at J, with 11 bases between the two ends. CDR3 in amino acids: CASSVGGITGANVLTF. DNA of the CDR3: TGTGCCAGCAGCGTTGGGGGGATCACTGGGGCCAACGTCCTGACTTTC.

This chain connects TRBV2 to TRBJ1-4; 7 positions agree with TRBD1. The CDR3 length is 17 residues. CDR1 SNHLY and CDR2 FYNNEI come from the germline V gene. J was trimmed by 5 bases and V by 3 bases; bases with no gene match: 12. This chain's CDR3 is CASSDPGGPPRNEKLFF. DNA for the CDR3: TGTGCCAGCAGTGACCCAGGGGGTCCCCCAAGGAATGAAAAACTGTTTTTT.

The gene calls are TRBV13 and TRBJ2-1; D is unclear. Trimming shortened V by 5 bases and J by 0 bases, and 8 bases separated the two germline ends. This CDR3 has 14 amino acids. Germline V lookup: CDR1 PRHDT, CDR2 FYEKMQ (reference sequence). CDR3 DNA: TGTGCCAGCAGCCTGACAAGCTCCTACAATGAGCAGTTCTTC. It codes for CASSLTSSYNEQFF.